The T cell receptor beta chain described here comes from a study of cytotoxic CD8 clonotypes in ibrutinib-treated CLL. The assay was immunoSEQ multiplex PCR, and TCRdb's table has in-frame clones only and misses some. The table has about 140,000 clones, about 84% seen once. The CDR3 runs to 16 residues. V shed 4 bases and J 4 bases; nucleotides not matched to a gene: 10. Germline V gene data show CDR1 as SGHNT and CDR2 as YYREEE (reference sequence). This receptor was identified in a human donor with chronic lymphocytic leukemia. The rearrangement links TRBV5-4 to TRBJ2-1; 8 nucleotides line up with TRBD2. Sequencing used PBMCs, obtained after 36 months of ibrutinib treatment. CDR3 coding DNA: TGTGCCAGCAGCACCGGGGTAGCGGGGATATACAATGAGCAGTTCTTC. It codes for CASSTGVAGIYNEQFF.